The 14 T cell receptor beta chains below come from one sample, sequenced in a study of T-cell memory formation after mild COVID-19. In TCRdb, the 5' RACE reads were re-called with MiXCR into one record per CDR3 protein. The sample holds 540,000 or so distinct CDR3 sequences, 20% seen once. Material: PBMCs or a T cell subset sorted from them (not recorded which). These TCRs come from an adult woman who had mild COVID-19 (a few samples of this study predate the infection). Cell type and time point are not known.

This clonotype was counted only a few times. The chain combines TRBV3-1 with TRBJ2-7, with D maybe TRBD2 (5 bases). Germline CDR1 is LGHDT and CDR2 is YNNKEL (reference sequence). This CDR3 region has 16 residues. The germline V and J ends were trimmed by 0 bases and 4 bases, with 16 bases remaining between them. The CDR3 protein is CASSQERRRTRYEQYF. Written as DNA, the CDR3 is TGTGCCAGCAGCCAAGAGAGAAGGAGGACGCGTTACGAGCAGTACTTC.

The CDR3 loop reads CAISGSDRLSTQHF. The CDR3 region has the DNA TGTGCCATCAGTGGTTCGGACAGGTTATCGACCCAGCATTTT. This sequence joins TRBV10-3 and TRBJ1-5, with 7 positions matching TRBD1. The CDR3 totals 14 residues. CDR1 and CDR2 from the germline V gene are ENHRY and SYGVKD. Unmatched junction bases numbered 11, after V lost 4 bases and J lost 11 bases.

This clonotype showed up just a few times. The CDR3, as DNA: TGTGCCAGCAGCTTAGCGTTAAGAGGGTCCTACGAGCAGTACTTC. This encodes CASSLALRGSYEQYF. This chain connects TRBV7-2 to TRBJ2-7; the D gene is possibly TRBD2 (5 bases). CDR1 SGHTA and CDR2 FQGNSA come from the germline V gene. Between the trimmed V and J ends, which lost 0 bases and 1 base, there was a span of 10 bases. This CDR3 is 15 amino acids long.

CDR3 loop: CASSQDLSGDETQYF. CDR3 nucleotide sequence: TGCGCCAGCAGCCAAGATCTATCAGGGGATGAGACCCAGTACTTC. V usage is TRBV4-3 and J usage is TRBJ2-5; D may be TRBD1 (6 bases). There are 15 residues in the CDR3. Germline loops: CDR1 LGHNA, CDR2 YSLEER. Trimming left V 0 bases short and J 5 bases short, with 13 bases between.

The chain has TRBV18 and TRBJ2-7, with D possibly matching TRBD2 (5 bases). Germline assignment: CDR1 KGHSH and CDR2 LQKENI. CDR3 length: 15 residues. With 3 bases removed from V and 3 bases from J, the gap between germline ends came to 15 bases. Here the CDR3 DNA reads TGTGCCAGCTCACCTTATATTCTTGGGAGCTACGAGCAGTACTTC. Amino acids: CASSPYILGSYEQYF.

The gene calls are TRBV11-3 and TRBJ1-1; unclear D gene. CDR3 length: 17 residues. Trimming pared 5 bases from V and 2 bases from J, leaving 21 bases between. Per the germline V gene, CDR1 is SGHNT and CDR2 is YENEEA. CDR3 DNA sequence: TGTGCCAGCAGCCTCTACTCTAGAATCGAGACTAACACTGAAGCTTTCTTT. Translation gives CASSLYSRIETNTEAFF. Together with reference TRBV11-3 and TRBJ1-1, the CDR3 gives the full variable domain: EAGVVQSPRYKIIEKKQPVAFWCNPISGHNTLYWYLQNLGQGPELLIRYENEEAVDDSQLPKDRFSAERLKGVDSTLKIQPAELGDSAVYLCASSLYSRIETNTEAFFGQGTRLTVV.

This clonotype showed up many times. The chain uses TRBV3-1 and TRBJ1-1; D perhaps matches TRBD1 (6 bases). The V end lost 11 bases, the J end lost 0 bases, and 22 bases lay between the germline ends. Per germline, CDR1 LGHDT and CDR2 YNNKEL (reference sequence). The CDR3 is made up of 16 amino acids. CDR3 residues: CASHSGAHTVNTEAFF. DNA of the CDR3: TGTGCCTCTCATTCGGGGGCCCATACGGTGAACACTGAAGCTTTCTTT.

This clonotype was seen more than once but under ten times. V usage is TRBV7-8 and J usage is TRBJ2-1; D remains unclear. Trimming stripped 2 bases from V and 5 bases from J, with 13 bases between. The CDR3 has 15 residues. Germline loops: CDR1 SGHVS, CDR2 FQNEAQ. Written as DNA, the CDR3 is TGTGCCAGCAGCTTAATAGGTAGACCCAACAATGAGCAGTTCTTC. This gives the protein CASSLIGRPNNEQFF. The whole variable domain, filled in from reference TRBV7-8 and TRBJ2-1, reads GAGVSQSPRYKVAKRGQDVALRCDPISGHVSLFWYQQALGQGPEFLTYFQNEAQLDKSGLPSDRFFAERPEGSVSTLKIQRTQQEDSAVYLCASSLIGRPNNEQFFGPGTRLTVL.

The rearrangement uses TRBV15 and TRBJ1-5, with a tentative D call TRBD1 (5 bases). CDR1 is LNHNV and CDR2 is YYDKDF in the germline V gene (reference sequence). V was clipped by 1 base and J by 9 bases, with 7 bases between them. The length of the CDR3 is 12 residues. As DNA, the CDR3 is TGTGCCACCAGCAGAGTCCAGGGGCCCCAGCATTTT. This codes for CATSRVQGPQHF.

This clonotype was seen only a few times. The junction does not match germline at one end; this may be a read error. The chain recombines TRBV12-3 or TRBV12-4 with TRBJ2-1; the match to TRBD2 covers 8 bases. CDR3 length: 14 amino acids. CDR3 nucleotide sequence: TGTGCCAGCAGTATAGCGGGACCTTCCAATGAGCAGTTCTTC. It specifies CASSIAGPSNEQFF.

The chain is built from TRBV24-1 and TRBJ2-1; D is undetermined. Germline V gene data show CDR1 as KGHDR and CDR2 as SFDVKD. The CDR3 is 14 residues long. With 4 bases removed from V and 2 bases from J, the gap between germline ends came to 8 bases. CDR3 in amino acids: CATSESWAYNEQFF. In nucleotides, the CDR3 is TGTGCCACCAGTGAAAGCTGGGCCTACAATGAGCAGTTCTTC.

This clonotype was observed at least ten times. J is TRBJ2-7 and V is TRBV7-2; 9 positions agree with TRBD2. Unmatched junction bases numbered 8, after V lost 2 bases and J lost 0 bases. This CDR3 is 17 amino acids long. The germline gives CDR1 SGHTA, CDR2 FQGNSA. CDR3 sequence (DNA): TGTGCCAGCAGCTTACCCGGACTAGCGTGGGGCTCCTACGAGCAGTACTTC. Its protein product is CASSLPGLAWGSYEQYF. The complete variable domain, with remaining parts taken from reference TRBV7-2 and TRBJ2-7, reads GAGVSQSPSNKVTEKGKDVELRCDPISGHTALYWYRQSLGQGLEFLIYFQGNSAPDKSGLPSDRFSAERTGGSVSTLTIQRTQQEDSAVYLCASSLPGLAWGSYEQYFGPGTRLTVT.

This clonotype was observed a handful of times. This chain joins TRBV3-1 and TRBJ2-7, with 7 bases that match TRBD2. This CDR3 has 16 residues. CDR1 and CDR2 (germline): LGHDT, YNNKEL (reference sequence). V lost 6 bases, J lost 3 bases, and 14 bases stayed unmatched. The CDR3 reads CASSLQPGLSFYEQYF. The CDR3 DNA sequence: TGTGCCAGCAGTCTCCAACCGGGACTATCATTCTACGAGCAGTACTTC.

This clonotype was counted ten times or more. The rearrangement links TRBV7-8 to TRBJ2-6, with TRBD2 matching over 7 bases. The CDR3 loop spans 18 amino acids. Germline values: CDR1 SGHVS, CDR2 FQNEAQ. After removal of 1 base from V and 1 base from J, the junction contained 7 bases not matched to a gene. The CDR3 spells CASSLVGLDLSGANVLTF. The CDR3 DNA follows: TGTGCCAGCAGCTTAGTAGGACTAGATCTTTCTGGGGCCAACGTCCTGACTTTC.